This T cell receptor beta chain was sequenced in a study of CD8 T cells in Susac syndrome. Whole-study results and caveats: The study conceded that its TCR sequencing and HLA analysis involved relatively few individuals.

In the case of this clonotype: The antigen is not known.

This CDR3 has 15 amino acids. Germline V CDR1 and CDR2: LNHNV, YYDKDF (reference sequence). Trimming stripped 1 base from V and 10 bases from J, with 14 bases between. RNA, at about 0.5 to 1 ug, was reverse transcribed with random hexamers. The authors amplified TCR beta CDR3 across 54 Vbeta and 13 Jbeta using immunoSEQ multiplex PCR. TCRdb reprocessed the immunoSEQ multiplex PCR reads with MiXCR, giving one entry per CDR3 protein. The sample yields approximately 180,000 distinct CDR3 sequences, under 95% seen once. The authors carried out high-throughput sequencing of TCR beta. They applied it to CD8+ and CD4+ T cells obtained from blood. Relapsing-remitting disease, either stable or active, was present in the multiple sclerosis controls, who were treatment-naive patients.

This sequence originates from a human donor with multiple sclerosis. Sample: CD4+ T cells from PBMCs. This chain connects TRBV15 to TRBJ1-6; D is unclear. CDR3 amino acids: CATSRGREVGSPLHF. CDR3 nucleotides: TGTGCCACCAGCAGAGGGAGGGAGGTGGGATCACCCCTCCACTTT.